This is a list of T cell receptor beta chains from one sample in a study of blood T cell repertoires in COVID-19. Some clones are missing from TCRdb's copy, which holds only in-frame ones; the method was immunoSEQ multiplex PCR. The profile shows hundreds of thousands of clones, approximately 88% of them singletons. The sequenced sample was peripheral blood. These receptors were obtained from a woman between 45 and 65 years old with COVID-19, enrolled during active disease. CDR3s include the opening cysteine and the closing phenylalanine or tryptophan. The D gene is left open where the match is weak. Only some rows state a clone size, as once, few, many or a class for expanded clones.

V gene	clone size	D gene	J gene	CDR3 DNA	CDR3 protein
TRBV19	.	.	TRBJ2-3	TGTGCCAGTAGTAGTACAGGGAGGGTAGGCGATACGCAGTATTTT	CASSSTGRVGDTQYF
TRBV12-3/TRBV12-4	.	.	TRBJ1-1	TGTGCCAGCAGGCGACAGAACACTGAAGCTTTCTTT	CASRRQNTEAFF
TRBV7-2	.	.	TRBJ1-2	TGTGCCAGCAGCTCCTCCCCCCCACTCCCGAACTATGGCTACACCTTC	CASSSSPPLPNYGYTF
TRBV4-1	.	TRBD1	TRBJ1-1	TGCGCCAGCAGCCGAACCCCCGGGACAGGGTACGACATGAACACTGAAGCTTTCTTT	CASSRTPGTGYDMNTEAFF
TRBV12-3/TRBV12-4	.	TRBD1	TRBJ1-1	TGTGCCAGCGCCAGGACAGGGATCACTGAAGCTTTCTTT	CASARTGITEAFF
TRBV10-3	.	.	TRBJ2-1	TGTGCCATCAGTGAGAACGTAGAGGGGCAGTTCTTC	CAISENVEGQFF
TRBV2	once	.	TRBJ1-2	TGTGCCAGCAGTCCCCCCTCCCCCTATGGCTACACCTTC	CASSPPSPYGYTF
TRBV9	.	TRBD1	TRBJ1-2	TGTGCCAGCAGCGTAGTGGCGACAGGGGTCTATGGCTACACCTTC	CASSVVATGVYGYTF
TRBV2	.	TRBD1	TRBJ2-7	TGTGCCAGCAGTGGGACAGGGGGCTCCTACGAGCAGTACTTC	CASSGTGGSYEQYF
TRBV24-1	.	TRBD1	TRBJ2-3	TGTGCCACCAGTGATTTGAGACAGGGGAGTACGCAGTATTTT	CATSDLRQGSTQYF
TRBV7-3	.	TRBD1	TRBJ1-2	TGTGCCAGCAGCTTAGACCGGGACAGGGACAGCTATGGCTACACCTTC	CASSLDRDRDSYGYTF
TRBV2	.	.	TRBJ1-4	TGTGCCAGCAGCGAACAGGGTACTAATGAAAAACTGTTTTTT	CASSEQGTNEKLFF
TRBV5-1	.	.	TRBJ2-2	TGCGCCAGCAGCTTGGATGTCTCCACCGGGGAGCTGTTTTTT	CASSLDVSTGELFF
TRBV11-2	.	TRBD1	TRBJ2-5	TGTGCCAGCAGCCTGGGACAGGGATCGGAGACCCAGTACTTC	CASSLGQGSETQYF
TRBV5-1	.	.	TRBJ1-1	TGCGCCAGCAGCCTAGGACTCGGGGAGAACACTGAAGCTTTCTTT	CASSLGLGENTEAFF
TRBV2	.	.	TRBJ2-1	TGTGCCAGCATCCCAGGGGCCTACAATGAGCAGTTCTTC	CASIPGAYNEQFF
TRBV7-6	once	.	TRBJ1-1	TGTGCCAGCAGCTTGTTGGGGCCGGTGAACACTGAAGCTTTCTTT	CASSLLGPVNTEAFF
TRBV14	.	.	TRBJ2-1	TGTGCCAGCCGGCCAGGCGGCGGGGGCCTCGTTCGGCAGTTCTTC	CASRPGGGGLVRQFF
TRBV9	.	.	TRBJ2-7	TGTGCCAGCAGCCCCCCGGGGGCCTACGAGCAGTACTTC	CASSPPGAYEQYF
TRBV4-2	.	TRBD2	TRBJ2-3	TGTGCCAGCAGCCAAATCAGCGGGGCCTCAGATACGCAGTATTTT	CASSQISGASDTQYF
TRBV19	.	.	TRBJ2-7	TGTGCCAGTAGTATCGCAGGTCGGGATCCAGAGCAGTACTTC	CASSIAGRDPEQYF
TRBV9	once	TRBD1	TRBJ2-7	TGTGCCAGCAGCGTACACGGACAGGCGCCTGCCTACGAGCAGTACTTC	CASSVHGQAPAYEQYF
TRBV28	.	.	TRBJ2-1	TGTGCCAGCATCGAAAACAGGGTCGGTAGGGATGAGCAGTTCTTC	CASIENRVGRDEQFF
TRBV27	.	.	TRBJ2-3	TGTGCCAGCAGGGAGCAGGGGATCCTTTCGGCGACAGATACGCAGTATTTT	CASREQGILSATDTQYF
TRBV5-5	.	TRBD2	TRBJ2-1	TGTGCCAGCAGCTTGCCATTCGGCGGGGGGTTCGATGAGCAGTTCTTC	CASSLPFGGGFDEQFF
TRBV4-1	.	.	TRBJ2-7	TGCGCCAGCAGCCAACCGGGACATATCTCCTACGAGCAGTACTTC	CASSQPGHISYEQYF
TRBV18	.	.	TRBJ1-1	TGTGCCAGCTCCACTAGACCAGGAGAGACTGAAGCTTTCTTT	CASSTRPGETEAFF
TRBV6-5	.	.	TRBJ2-2	TGTGCCAGCAGTTACTACTCCCAGGGGACCGGGGAGCTGTTTTTT	CASSYYSQGTGELFF
TRBV18	.	.	TRBJ2-4	TGTGCCAGCTCACCCACACCCAAAAACATTCAGTACTTC	CASSPTPKNIQYF
TRBV29-1	.	.	TRBJ2-2	TGCAGCGTTGACACAGCGGCCGGGGAGCTGTTTTTT	CSVDTAAGELFF
TRBV10-2	.	.	TRBJ1-1	TGCGCCAGCAGGGCTAACAGGGAGAACACTGAAGCTTTCTTT	CASRANRENTEAFF
TRBV2	once	TRBD1	TRBJ2-5	TGTGCCAGCAGTGGGACAGGGGAGTTGGAGACCCAGTACTTC	CASSGTGELETQYF
TRBV9	.	TRBD1	TRBJ1-2	TGTGCCAGCAGCGTAGCTTCGGGACAGGGAGGCTATGGCTACACCTTC	CASSVASGQGGYGYTF
TRBV30	.	.	TRBJ2-7	TGTGCCTGGAGATCCCTTAGCGAGCAGTACTTC	CAWRSLSEQYF
TRBV3-1/TRBV3-2	.	TRBD2	TRBJ2-1	TGTGCCAGCAGCCAGTCCCTAGCGGGGGGGGCGGACAATGAGCAGTTCTTC	CASSQSLAGGADNEQFF
TRBV9	.	.	TRBJ2-2	TGTGCCAGCAGCAGTTCAGGGTCGGGCGGGGAGCTGTTTTTT	CASSSSGSGGELFF
TRBV29-1	.	.	TRBJ1-4	TGCAGCGCCCCAGGGCAGACTGCAACTAATGAAAAACTGTTTTTT	CSAPGQTATNEKLFF
TRBV6-6	.	TRBD2	TRBJ2-2	TGTGCCAGCAGTATCACGGGGGGGGGCGGCGGGGAGCTGTTTTTT	CASSITGGGGGELFF
TRBV13	.	.	TRBJ2-7	TGTGCCAGCAGCCGACGGGACACCCCCCAGGAGCAGTACTTC	CASSRRDTPQEQYF
TRBV30	.	.	TRBJ1-1	TGTGCCTGGAATTTCAGGAACACTGAAGCTTTCTTT	CAWNFRNTEAFF
TRBV7-9	.	TRBD1	TRBJ2-7	TGTGCCAGCAGCTTAGGCCCCGGGACAGGGGCAACCTACGAGCAGTACTTC	CASSLGPGTGATYEQYF
TRBV18	.	TRBD2	TRBJ2-1	TGTGCCAGCTCACCCTTGGCTAGCGGGACAAACTCCTACAATGAGCAGTTCTTC	CASSPLASGTNSYNEQFF
TRBV7-8	once	.	TRBJ2-7	TGTGCCAGCAGCTTGAACAGGGCCTACGAGCAGTACTTC	CASSLNRAYEQYF
TRBV5-1	few	.	TRBJ2-2	TGCGCCAGCAGCTTACAGGGCCCTACTTGGGAGCTGTTTTTT	CASSLQGPTWELFF
TRBV11-2	once	TRBD2	TRBJ2-3	TGTGCCAGCAGACCGTCTAGCGGGGGGGCGGGGACGCAGTATTTT	CASRPSSGGAGTQYF
TRBV6-1	.	TRBD2	TRBJ2-3	TGTGCCAGCAGTGAACTGGGAGTAGCGGGGGGGAGGGATACGCAGTATTTT	CASSELGVAGGRDTQYF
TRBV2	once	.	TRBJ1-4	TGTGCCAGCAGTGGAAACAGGGCAACTAATGAAAAACTGTTTTTT	CASSGNRATNEKLFF
TRBV6-5	.	.	TRBJ1-5	TGTGCCAGCAGCCGCGCTCAGGGTGGGCCCCAGCATTTT	CASSRAQGGPQHF
TRBV15	.	.	TRBJ2-3	TGTGCCACCAGCAGAGTTGACACCACAGATACGCAGTATTTT	CATSRVDTTDTQYF
TRBV3-1/TRBV3-2	.	TRBD1	TRBJ1-1	TGTGCCAGCAGCACGGGGACAGGCGTAACTGAAGCTTTCTTT	CASSTGTGVTEAFF
TRBV29-1	.	.	TRBJ1-2	TGCAGCGTTGGGGAGGCCGACTATGGCTACACCTTC	CSVGEADYGYTF
TRBV9	.	.	TRBJ2-1	TGTGCCAGCAGCGTATCCAGGGTCAGCTCCTACAATGAGCAGTTCTTC	CASSVSRVSSYNEQFF
TRBV7-3	.	TRBD1	TRBJ2-2	TGTGCCAGCAGCTCACCAGGGACAGGGCGGGACACCGGGGAGCTGTTTTTT	CASSSPGTGRDTGELFF
TRBV6-1	.	.	TRBJ1-2	TGTGCCAGCAGTGACGGACTAGGTGGCTATGGCTACACCTTC	CASSDGLGGYGYTF